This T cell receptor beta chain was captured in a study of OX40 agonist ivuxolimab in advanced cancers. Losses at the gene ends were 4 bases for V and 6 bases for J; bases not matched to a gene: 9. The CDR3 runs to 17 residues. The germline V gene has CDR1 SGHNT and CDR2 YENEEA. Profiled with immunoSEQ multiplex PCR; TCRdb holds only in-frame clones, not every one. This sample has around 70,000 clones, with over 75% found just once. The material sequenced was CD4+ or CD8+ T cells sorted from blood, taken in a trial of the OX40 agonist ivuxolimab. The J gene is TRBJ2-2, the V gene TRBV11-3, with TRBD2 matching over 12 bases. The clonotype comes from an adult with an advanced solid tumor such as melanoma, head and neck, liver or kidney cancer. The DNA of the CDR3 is TGTGCCAGCAGCTCGACTAGCGGGAGCCTTGAGGCCGGGGAGCTGTTTTTT. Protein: CASSSTSGSLEAGELFF.